The rows below give T cell receptor beta chains drawn from one sample of a study of blood T cell repertoires in COVID-19. Method: immunoSEQ multiplex PCR; TCRdb's copy keeps in-frame clones and lacks some. The data hold about 110,000 clones, with 84% observed a single time. Specimen: peripheral blood. These receptors all stem from a woman between 50 and 59 years old with acute or convalescent COVID-19. The CDR3 runs from the conserved cysteine through the conserved F or W. The order of the fields is D gene, V gene, J gene, clone size, CDR3 protein, CDR3 DNA. D genes are given only for firm matches. Some rows mark clone size as missing; the rest say once, few, many or name a class of expanded clone.

>TRBD2|TRBV18|TRBJ2-1|NA
CASSPSSGGYNEQFF
TGTGCCAGCTCACCCTCTAGCGGGGGCTACAATGAGCAGTTCTTC
>TRBD1|TRBV27|TRBJ2-7|NA
CASSPDRGYEQYF
TGTGCCAGCAGTCCGGACAGGGGCTACGAGCAGTACTTC
>TRBD1|TRBV3-1/TRBV3-2|TRBJ1-1|NA
CASNARDRATEAFF
TGTGCCAGCAATGCCCGGGACAGGGCGACTGAAGCTTTCTTT
>NA|TRBV7-8|TRBJ1-1|few
CASSFGRLNTEAFF
TGTGCCAGCAGCTTCGGTCGATTGAACACTGAAGCTTTCTTT
>NA|TRBV28|TRBJ1-5|NA
CASTWRGQPQHF
TGTGCCAGCACCTGGAGGGGTCAGCCCCAGCATTTT
>NA|TRBV18|TRBJ2-1|NA
CASSSQGFNNEQFF
TGTGCCAGCTCATCGCAGGGTTTCAACAATGAGCAGTTCTTC
>TRBD2|TRBV19|TRBJ2-3|NA
CASSISPGLAGTLSDTQYF
TGTGCCAGTAGTATAAGCCCCGGACTAGCGGGGACGCTTTCGGATACGCAGTATTTT
>TRBD1|TRBV5-1|TRBJ1-1|NA
CASSGTVQGTEAFF
TGCGCCAGCAGCGGGACAGTTCAGGGGACTGAAGCTTTCTTT
>NA|TRBV10-3|TRBJ2-1|NA
CAISQDHRQKDHNEQFF
TGTGCCATCAGTCAAGACCACAGGCAGAAAGACCACAATGAGCAGTTCTTC
>NA|TRBV18|TRBJ1-2|NA
CASSPIFGESEGYTF
TGTGCCAGCTCACCAATATTTGGGGAGTCGGAGGGCTACACCTTC
>TRBD1|TRBV5-1|TRBJ1-2|NA
CASSILTGGANGYTF
TGCGCCAGCAGCATCCTGACAGGGGGCGCGAATGGCTACACCTTC
>TRBD1|TRBV5-4|TRBJ1-2|NA
CASASGTGNGYTF
TGTGCCAGCGCATCCGGGACAGGGAATGGCTACACCTTC
>TRBD2|TRBV28|TRBJ2-1|NA
CASTLRGGSAYNEQFF
TGTGCCAGCACCTTGCGGGGGGGAAGCGCCTACAATGAGCAGTTCTTC
>NA|TRBV9|TRBJ2-2|NA
CASSVMAVDLTGELFF
TGTGCCAGCAGCGTAATGGCCGTGGACTTGACCGGGGAGCTGTTTTTT
>NA|TRBV6-6|TRBJ1-2|NA
CASSPPGNYGYTF
TGTGCCAGCAGTCCTCCCGGGAACTATGGCTACACCTTC
>NA|TRBV10-3|TRBJ2-2|once
CAISEAGSTGELFF
TGTGCCATCAGTGAAGCAGGGTCAACAGGGGAGCTGTTTTTT
>TRBD1|TRBV7-2|TRBJ2-3|NA
CASRQGQHTDTQYF
TGTGCCAGCAGACAGGGGCAACACACAGATACGCAGTATTTT
>TRBD2|TRBV5-1|TRBJ2-5|NA
CASSLAGGPQTQYF
TGCGCCAGCAGCTTGGCGGGGGGGCCCCAGACCCAGTACTTC
>NA|TRBV28|TRBJ2-7|once
CASSSPSGQTYEQYF
TGTGCCAGCAGTTCGCCCAGCGGACAGACCTACGAGCAGTACTTC
>NA|TRBV6-5|TRBJ1-2|NA
CASTLGGYGYTF
TGTGCCAGCACCCTAGGGGGTTATGGCTACACCTTC
>TRBD2|TRBV5-1|TRBJ2-1|NA
CASSLAGGAYEQFF
TGCGCCAGCAGCTTGGCCGGGGGGGCCTATGAGCAGTTCTTC
>TRBD1|TRBV5-5|TRBJ1-4|NA
CASSATGMSEKLFF
TGTGCCAGCAGCGCGACAGGGATGAGTGAAAAACTGTTTTTT
>TRBD2|TRBV5-1|TRBJ2-3|NA
CASSSAGLASADTQYF
TGCGCCAGCAGCTCCGCTGGACTAGCGAGCGCAGATACGCAGTATTTT
>NA|TRBV6-5|TRBJ2-5|NA
CASIRDPGGETQYF
TGTGCCAGCATACGAGACCCTGGCGGGGAGACCCAGTACTTC
>TRBD2|TRBV18|TRBJ2-1|NA
CASSPYGGAGYNEQFF
TGTGCCAGCTCACCATACGGGGGGGCCGGTTACAATGAGCAGTTCTTC
>TRBD1|TRBV10-3|TRBJ1-4|NA
CAIRGDRNEKLFF
TGTGCCATCAGAGGGGACAGAAATGAAAAACTGTTTTTT
>NA|TRBV5-1|TRBJ1-1|NA
CASSLTGNSWNTEAFF
TGCGCCAGCAGCTTAACAGGGAATTCATGGAACACTGAAGCTTTCTTT
>NA|TRBV6-1|TRBJ2-3|NA
CASSDRAGTDTQYF
TGTGCCAGCAGTGACAGGGCGGGAACAGATACGCAGTATTTT